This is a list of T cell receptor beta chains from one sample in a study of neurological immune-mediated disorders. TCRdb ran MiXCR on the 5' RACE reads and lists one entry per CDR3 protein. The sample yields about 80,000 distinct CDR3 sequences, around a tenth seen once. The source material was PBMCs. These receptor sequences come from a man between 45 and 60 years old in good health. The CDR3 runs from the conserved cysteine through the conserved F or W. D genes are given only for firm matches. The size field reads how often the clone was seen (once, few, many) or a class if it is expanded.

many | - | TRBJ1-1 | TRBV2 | TGTGCCAGCAGTCCTGGGCCCATGAACACTGAAGCTTTCTTT | CASSPGPMNTEAFF
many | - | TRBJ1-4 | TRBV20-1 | TGCAGTGCTAGAAACACAGGAGAAAAACTGTTTTTT | CSARNTGEKLFF
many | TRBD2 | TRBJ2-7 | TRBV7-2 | TGTGCCAGCAGACCTCCGGGACTAGACATCTACGAGCAGTACTTC | CASRPPGLDIYEQYF
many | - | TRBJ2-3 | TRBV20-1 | TGCAGTTCCAGAATTCCAAGCACAGATACGCAGTATTTT | CSSRIPSTDTQYF
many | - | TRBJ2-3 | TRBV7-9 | TGTGCCAGCAGCCCAGGAGGCACAGATACGCAGTATTTT | CASSPGGTDTQYF
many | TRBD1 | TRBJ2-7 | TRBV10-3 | TGTGCCATCAGTGAGGGCTGGGGACAGGGGGCCTGGGAGCAGTACTTC | CAISEGWGQGAWEQYF
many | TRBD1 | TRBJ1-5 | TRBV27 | TGTGCCAGCAGTCCCACTTCAGGGGGCAGGGGTCAGCCCCAGCATTTT | CASSPTSGGRGQPQHF
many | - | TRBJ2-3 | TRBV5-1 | TGCGCCAGCAGCTCGACAGTAGATACGCAGTATTTT | CASSSTVDTQYF
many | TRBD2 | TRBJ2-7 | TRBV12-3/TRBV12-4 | TGTGCCAGCACTTATAGCGGGGCCTACGAGCAGTACTTC | CASTYSGAYEQYF
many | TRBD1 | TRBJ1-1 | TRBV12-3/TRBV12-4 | TGTGCCAGCAGACTTACAGGGGGCCCTGAAGCTTTCTTT | CASRLTGGPEAFF
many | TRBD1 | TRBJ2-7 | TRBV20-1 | TGCAGTGCTGGTTGGGACAGGGGGCACGAGCAGTACTTC | CSAGWDRGHEQYF
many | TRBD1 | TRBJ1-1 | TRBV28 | TGTGCCAGCAGTTCCTCGACAGGGGGATACACTGAAGCTTTCTTT | CASSSSTGGYTEAFF
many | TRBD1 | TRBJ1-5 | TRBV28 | TGTGCCAGCAGTCAGGGACAGAGGGAACAGCCCCAGCATTTT | CASSQGQREQPQHF